Sequencing of this TCR beta chain was carried out in a study of patients and donors after allogeneic stem cell transplantation. This clonotype was detected only a few times. Germline V lookup: CDR1 MNHNS, CDR2 SASEGT. The CDR3 runs to 13 residues. Losses at the gene ends were 8 bases for V and 1 base for J; bases not matched to a gene: 1. TCRdb re-called the RT-PCR reads through MiXCR, storing one row per CDR3 protein. The sample includes some 880,000 distinct CDR3 sequences, about 20% of them seen just once. The TCR originated in a human donor who was either an allogeneic HSCT recipient or a stem cell or donor lymphocyte infusion donor (not recorded which). It is not recorded whose cells these are; they may come from a transplant donor. V gene TRBV6-1 combines with J gene TRBJ1-5; 8 bases fit TRBD1. Sequencing input: blood, either unsorted or a sorted T cell fraction (not recorded which). The CDR3 sequence: CASGQGSNQPQHF. The CDR3 DNA sequence: TGTGCCAGCGGACAGGGAAGCAATCAGCCCCAGCATTTT.